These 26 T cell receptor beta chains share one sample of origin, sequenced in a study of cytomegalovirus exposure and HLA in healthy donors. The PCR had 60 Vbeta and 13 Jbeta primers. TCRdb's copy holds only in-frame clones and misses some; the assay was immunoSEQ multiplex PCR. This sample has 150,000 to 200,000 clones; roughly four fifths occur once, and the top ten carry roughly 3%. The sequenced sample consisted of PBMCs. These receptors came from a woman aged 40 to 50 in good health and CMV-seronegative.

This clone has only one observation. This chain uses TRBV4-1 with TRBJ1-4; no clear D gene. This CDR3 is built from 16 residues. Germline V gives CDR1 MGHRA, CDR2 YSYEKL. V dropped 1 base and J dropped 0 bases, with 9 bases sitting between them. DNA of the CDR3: TGCGCCAGCAGCCAAGGGTTAGCAGCAACTAATGAAAAACTGTTTTTT. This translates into CASSQGLAATNEKLFF.

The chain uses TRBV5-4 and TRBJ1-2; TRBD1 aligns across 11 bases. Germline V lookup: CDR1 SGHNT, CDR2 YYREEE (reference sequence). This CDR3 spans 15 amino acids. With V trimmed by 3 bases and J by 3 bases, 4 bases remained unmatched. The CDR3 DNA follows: TGTGCCAGCAGCTATGGACAGGGGGCGGACTATGGCTACACCTTC. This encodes CASSYGQGADYGYTF.

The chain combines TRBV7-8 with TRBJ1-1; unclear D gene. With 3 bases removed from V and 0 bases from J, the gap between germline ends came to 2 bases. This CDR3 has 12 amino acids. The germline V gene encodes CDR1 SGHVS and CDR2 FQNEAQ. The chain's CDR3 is CASSFVNTEAFF. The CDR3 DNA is TGTGCCAGCAGCTTCGTGAACACTGAAGCTTTCTTT. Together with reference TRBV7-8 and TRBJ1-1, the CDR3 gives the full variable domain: GAGVSQSPRYKVAKRGQDVALRCDPISGHVSLFWYQQALGQGPEFLTYFQNEAQLDKSGLPSDRFFAERPEGSVSTLKIQRTQQEDSAVYLCASSFVNTEAFFGQGTRLTVV.

This CDR3 is CASSSLGQRGQPQHF. For the CDR3, the DNA is TGTGCCAGCAGTAGCCTGGGACAGAGGGGTCAGCCCCAGCATTTT. This chain connects TRBV6-5 to TRBJ1-5, with 7 nucleotides matching TRBD1. The V segment lost 5 bases and the J segment 6 bases; nucleotides outside the gene matches: 10. The CDR3 has 15 amino acids. Germline V gives CDR1 MNHEY, CDR2 SVGAGI.

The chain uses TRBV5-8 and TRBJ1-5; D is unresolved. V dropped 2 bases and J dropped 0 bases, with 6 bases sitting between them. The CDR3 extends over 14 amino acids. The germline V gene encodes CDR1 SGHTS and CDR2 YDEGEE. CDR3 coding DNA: TGTGCCAGCAGCTTCAGGTATAGCAATCAGCCCCAGCATTTT. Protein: CASSFRYSNQPQHF. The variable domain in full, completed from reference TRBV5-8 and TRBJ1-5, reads EAGVTQSPTHLIKTRGQQATLRCSPISGHTSVYWYQQALGLGLQFLLWYDEGEERNRGNFPPRFSGRQFPNYSSELNVNALELEDSALYLCASSFRYSNQPQHFGDGTRLSIL.

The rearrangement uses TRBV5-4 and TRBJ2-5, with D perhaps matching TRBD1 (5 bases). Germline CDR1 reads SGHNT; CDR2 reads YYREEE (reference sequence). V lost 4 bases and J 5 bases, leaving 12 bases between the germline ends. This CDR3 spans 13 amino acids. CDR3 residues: CASSNQGPETQYF. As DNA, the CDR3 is TGTGCCAGCAGCAACCAGGGTCCCGAGACCCAGTACTTC.

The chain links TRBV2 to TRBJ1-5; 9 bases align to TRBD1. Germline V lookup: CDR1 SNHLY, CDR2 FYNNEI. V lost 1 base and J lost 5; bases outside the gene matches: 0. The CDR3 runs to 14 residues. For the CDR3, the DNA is TGTGCCAGCAGTGAAGGGACAGGGGATCAGCCCCAGCATTTT. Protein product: CASSEGTGDQPQHF. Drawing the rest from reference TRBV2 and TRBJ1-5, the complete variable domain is EPEVTQTPSHQVTQMGQEVILRCVPISNHLYFYWYRQILGQKVEFLVSFYNNEISEKSEIFDDQFSVERPDGSNFTLKIRSTKLEDSAMYFCASSEGTGDQPQHFGDGTRLSIL.

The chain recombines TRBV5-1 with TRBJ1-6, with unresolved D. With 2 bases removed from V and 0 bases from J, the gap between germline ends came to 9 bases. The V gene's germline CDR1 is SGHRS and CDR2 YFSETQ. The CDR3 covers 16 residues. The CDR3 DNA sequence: TGCGCCAGCAGCTTCGTACAGAGCTCCTATAATTCACCCCTCCACTTT. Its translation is CASSFVQSSYNSPLHF.

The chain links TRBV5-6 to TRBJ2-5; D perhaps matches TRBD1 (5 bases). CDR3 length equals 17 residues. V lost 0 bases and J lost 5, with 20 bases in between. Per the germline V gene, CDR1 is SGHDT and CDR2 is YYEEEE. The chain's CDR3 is CASSLVRNRPVGETQYF. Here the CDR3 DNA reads TGTGCCAGCAGCTTGGTGCGGAACAGGCCTGTGGGGGAGACCCAGTACTTC.

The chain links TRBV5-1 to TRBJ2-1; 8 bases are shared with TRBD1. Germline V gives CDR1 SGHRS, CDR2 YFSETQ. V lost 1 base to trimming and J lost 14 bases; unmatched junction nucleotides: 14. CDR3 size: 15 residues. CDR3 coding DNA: TGCGCCAGCAGCTTGACCTCGGTCGCAGGGGGCGAGAAGTTCTTC. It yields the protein CASSLTSVAGGEKFF.

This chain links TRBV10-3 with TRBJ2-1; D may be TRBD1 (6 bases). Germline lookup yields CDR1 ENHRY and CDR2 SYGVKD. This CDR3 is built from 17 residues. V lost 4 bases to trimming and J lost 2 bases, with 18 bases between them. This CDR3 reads CAISGLSGTRAYNEQFF. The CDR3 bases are TGTGCCATCAGTGGTCTTTCGGGGACAAGAGCCTACAATGAGCAGTTCTTC.

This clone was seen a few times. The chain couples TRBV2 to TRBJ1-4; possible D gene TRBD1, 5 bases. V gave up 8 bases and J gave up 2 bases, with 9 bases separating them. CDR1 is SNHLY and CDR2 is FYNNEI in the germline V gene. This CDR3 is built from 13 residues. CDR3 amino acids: CASGRGTNEKLFF. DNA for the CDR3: TGTGCCAGCGGACGGGGGACTAATGAAAAACTGTTTTTT.

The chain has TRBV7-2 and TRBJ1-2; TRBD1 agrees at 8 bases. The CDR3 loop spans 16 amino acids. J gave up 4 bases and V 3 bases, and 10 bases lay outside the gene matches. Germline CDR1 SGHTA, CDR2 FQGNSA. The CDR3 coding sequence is TGTGCCAGCAGCTTGGGTATCGGGACAGGCTCCTATGGCTACACCTTC. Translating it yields CASSLGIGTGSYGYTF.

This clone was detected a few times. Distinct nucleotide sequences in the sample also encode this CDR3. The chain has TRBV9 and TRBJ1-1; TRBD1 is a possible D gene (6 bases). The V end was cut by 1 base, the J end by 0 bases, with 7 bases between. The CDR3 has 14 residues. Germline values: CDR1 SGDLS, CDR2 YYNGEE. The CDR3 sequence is CASSVTGMNTEAFF. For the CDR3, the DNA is TGTGCCAGCAGCGTAACAGGGATGAACACTGAAGCTTTCTTT. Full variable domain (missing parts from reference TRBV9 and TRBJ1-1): DSGVTQTPKHLITATGQRVTLRCSPRSGDLSVYWYQQSLDQGLQFLIQYYNGEERAKGNILERFSAQQFPDLHSELNLSSLELGDSALYFCASSVTGMNTEAFFGQGTRLTVV.

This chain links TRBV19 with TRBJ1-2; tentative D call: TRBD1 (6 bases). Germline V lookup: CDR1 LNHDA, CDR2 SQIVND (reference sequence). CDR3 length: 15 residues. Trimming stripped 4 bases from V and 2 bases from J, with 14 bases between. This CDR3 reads CASSTHRDKNYGYTF. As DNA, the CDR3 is TGTGCCAGTAGTACCCACAGGGATAAGAACTATGGCTACACCTTC.

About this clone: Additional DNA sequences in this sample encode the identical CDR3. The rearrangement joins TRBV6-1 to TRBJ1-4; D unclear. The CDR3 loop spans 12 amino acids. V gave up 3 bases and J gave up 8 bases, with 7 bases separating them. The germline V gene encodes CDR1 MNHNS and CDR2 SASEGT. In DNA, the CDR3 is TGTGCCAGCAGTGATTGGCCCGAAAAACTGTTTTTT. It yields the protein CASSDWPEKLFF.

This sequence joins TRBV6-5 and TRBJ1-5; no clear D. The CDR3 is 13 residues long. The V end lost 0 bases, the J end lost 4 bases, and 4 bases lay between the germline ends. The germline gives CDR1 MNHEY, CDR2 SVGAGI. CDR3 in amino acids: CASSYSRNQPQHF. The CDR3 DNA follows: TGTGCCAGCAGTTACTCGAGGAATCAGCCCCAGCATTTT.

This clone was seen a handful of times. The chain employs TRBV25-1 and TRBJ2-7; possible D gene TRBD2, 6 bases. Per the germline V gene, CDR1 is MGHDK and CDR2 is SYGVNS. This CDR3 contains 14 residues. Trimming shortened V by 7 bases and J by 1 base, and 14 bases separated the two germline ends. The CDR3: CASTPGTESYEQYF. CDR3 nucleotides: TGTGCCAGCACCCCCGGGACTGAATCCTACGAGCAGTACTTC.

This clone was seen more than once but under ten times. The CDR3 region has the DNA TGTGCCACCAGCAGAGAGACACCGTCCTCTGGAAACACCATATATTTT. Its translation is CATSRETPSSGNTIYF. The gene calls are TRBV15 and TRBJ1-3; D gene unclear. The CDR3 sequence is 16 residues long. The V end was cut by 0 bases, the J end by 0 bases, with 9 bases between. Germline V gives CDR1 LNHNV, CDR2 YYDKDF (reference sequence).

For the CDR3, the DNA is TGTGCCAGCAGCCCAAATACAGGGGGCAATGTCTACGAGCAGTACTTC. This sequence encodes CASSPNTGGNVYEQYF. The chain recombines TRBV7-9 with TRBJ2-7; 9 nucleotides agree with TRBD1. In germline, CDR1 is SEHNR, CDR2 FQNEAQ (reference sequence). The CDR3 is made up of 16 amino acids. With V trimmed by 5 bases and J by 3 bases, 11 bases remained unmatched.

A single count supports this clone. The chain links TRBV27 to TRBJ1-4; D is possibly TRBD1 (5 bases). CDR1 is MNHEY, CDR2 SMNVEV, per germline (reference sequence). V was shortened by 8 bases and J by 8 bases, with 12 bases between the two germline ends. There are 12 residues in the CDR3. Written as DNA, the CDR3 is TGTGCCAGCGGACCCCCAGGGGAAAAACTGTTTTTT. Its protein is CASGPPGEKLFF.

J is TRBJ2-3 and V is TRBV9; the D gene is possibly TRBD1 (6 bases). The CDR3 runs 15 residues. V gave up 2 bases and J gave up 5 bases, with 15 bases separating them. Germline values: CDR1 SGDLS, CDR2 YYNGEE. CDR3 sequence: CASSVSRGSRDTQYF. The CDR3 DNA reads TGTGCCAGCAGCGTTTCAAGGGGGAGCCGAGATACGCAGTATTTT.

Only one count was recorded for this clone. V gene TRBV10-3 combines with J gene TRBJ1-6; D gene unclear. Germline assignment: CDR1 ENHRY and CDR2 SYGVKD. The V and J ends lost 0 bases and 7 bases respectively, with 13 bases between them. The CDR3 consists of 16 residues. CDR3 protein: CAISESLVRKNSPLHF. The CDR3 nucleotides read TGTGCCATCAGTGAGTCGTTAGTGAGAAAGAATTCACCCCTCCACTTT.

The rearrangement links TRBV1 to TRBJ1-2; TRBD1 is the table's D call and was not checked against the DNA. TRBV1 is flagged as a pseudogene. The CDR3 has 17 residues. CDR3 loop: CTSNPIPTRDRGYGYTF. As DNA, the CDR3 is TGCACCAGCAACCCCATCCCGACGAGAGACAGGGGGTATGGCTACACCTTC.

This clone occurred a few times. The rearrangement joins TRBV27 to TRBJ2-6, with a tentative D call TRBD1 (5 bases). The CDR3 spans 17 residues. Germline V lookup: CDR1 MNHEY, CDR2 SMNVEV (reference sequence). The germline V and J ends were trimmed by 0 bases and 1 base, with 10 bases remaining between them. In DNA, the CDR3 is TGTGCCAGCAGTTTATCAGCAGGGCTGTCTGGGGCCAACGTCCTGACTTTC. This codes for CASSLSAGLSGANVLTF.

The CDR3 is CASTRGSENTEAFF. DNA of the CDR3: TGCGCCAGCACCCGAGGGAGCGAAAACACTGAAGCTTTCTTT. V gene TRBV5-1 combines with J gene TRBJ1-1; no clear D gene. Trimming pared 6 bases from V and 2 bases from J, leaving 14 bases between. Per germline, CDR1 SGHRS and CDR2 YFSETQ. The CDR3 is made up of 14 amino acids.